These 12 T cell receptor beta chains share one sample of origin, sequenced in a study of T cell repertoires in cytomegalovirus infection. TCRdb independently ran MiXCR on the reads; one entry per CDR3 protein. The repertoire holds some 180,000 distinct CDR3 sequences, with 15% to 20% as singletons. Sequencing input: CD8+ T cells from PBMCs. Every receptor here comes from a human donor in good health (CMV status not recorded). Some clones in this sample may be carry-over from other donors' samples.

This clonotype was counted between two and nine times. The chain joins TRBV10-3 to TRBJ2-1; D gene ambiguous. This CDR3 contains 11 residues. CDR1 is ENHRY, CDR2 SYGVKD, per germline. V gave up 2 bases and J gave up 9 bases, with 5 bases separating them. The CDR3 protein is CAISEGFEQFF. The CDR3 DNA follows: TGTGCCATCAGTGAGGGGTTTGAGCAGTTCTTC.

This clonotype was seen only a few times. The CDR3 DNA is TGTGCCAGCAGCTCCTCACAGGGAACTAATGAAAAACTGTTTTTT. Residues: CASSSSQGTNEKLFF. This sequence joins TRBV7-2 and TRBJ1-4, with a possible D match to TRBD1 (6 bases). The CDR3 length is 15 residues. V was trimmed by 4 bases and J by 1 base, leaving 10 bases between them. Germline V gene lookup returns CDR1 SGHTA and CDR2 FQGNSA. Combining the CDR3 with reference TRBV7-2 and TRBJ1-4 gives the whole variable domain GAGVSQSPSNKVTEKGKDVELRCDPISGHTALYWYRQSLGQGLEFLIYFQGNSAPDKSGLPSDRFSAERTGGSVSTLTIQRTQQEDSAVYLCASSSSQGTNEKLFFGSGTQLSVL.

This clonotype has just a few counts. V gene TRBV7-2 combines with J gene TRBJ1-5, with 7 positions matching TRBD1. Germline CDR1 is SGHTA and CDR2 is FQGNSA. This CDR3 is built from 21 residues. Unmatched junction bases numbered 18, after V lost 1 base and J lost 0 bases. In DNA form, the CDR3 reads TGTGCCAGCAGCTTAGTTTTAAGGGGGCACGGCTCTTTTAATAGCAATCAGCCCCAGCATTTT. Encoded protein: CASSLVLRGHGSFNSNQPQHF. Supplemented by reference TRBV7-2 and TRBJ1-5, the full variable domain reads GAGVSQSPSNKVTEKGKDVELRCDPISGHTALYWYRQSLGQGLEFLIYFQGNSAPDKSGLPSDRFSAERTGGSVSTLTIQRTQQEDSAVYLCASSLVLRGHGSFNSNQPQHFGDGTRLSIL.

This clonotype occurred many times. The chain carries TRBV7-2 and TRBJ1-2, with TRBD1 matching over 9 bases. Looked up from germline, CDR1 is SGHTA and CDR2 is FQGNSA. This CDR3 region has 14 residues. V trimming: 5 bases; J trimming: 5 bases; junction bases outside the gene matches: 6. The CDR3 nucleotides are TGTGCCAGCAGCGCCGGGACAGGGAGTTATGGCTACACCTTC. This sequence encodes CASSAGTGSYGYTF.

This clonotype was detected many times. The CDR3 loop reads CASSAGTSYEQYF. DNA for the CDR3: TGTGCCAGCAGCGCCGGGACAAGTTACGAGCAGTACTTC. J is TRBJ2-7 and V is TRBV7-9; perhaps TRBD1 as D (6 bases). V dropped 5 bases and J dropped 4 bases, with 12 bases sitting between them. The CDR3 spans 13 residues. Germline values: CDR1 SEHNR, CDR2 FQNEAQ (reference sequence).

Here the CDR3 reads CASSPGSTGELFF. The DNA for the CDR3 is TGTGCCAGCAGTCCGGGCTCGACCGGGGAGCTGTTTTTT. The V call is TRBV28, the J call TRBJ2-2; no clear D. The CDR3 loop spans 13 amino acids. Per the germline V gene, CDR1 is MDHEN and CDR2 is SYDVKM. V lost 5 bases, J lost 5 bases, and 9 bases lay in between.

CDR3 sequence reads: CASSFVSGTETQYF. The CDR3 nucleotides are TGTGCCAGCAGTTTCGTCAGCGGTACGGAGACCCAGTACTTC. V is TRBV28 and J is TRBJ2-5; D is perhaps TRBD2 (5 bases). There are 14 residues in the CDR3. Germline lookup yields CDR1 MDHEN and CDR2 SYDVKM. Trimming left V 3 bases short and J 5 bases short, with 13 bases between.

A few counts support this clonotype. This chain uses TRBV7-9 with TRBJ2-3; D unclear. The CDR3 covers 13 residues. CDR1 and CDR2 from the germline V gene are SEHNR and FQNEAQ (reference sequence). V was clipped by 5 bases and J by 2 bases, with 8 bases between them. CDR3 bases: TGTGCCAGCAGCCCTCAGCCCACAGATACGCAGTATTTT. This gives the protein CASSPQPTDTQYF.

This clonotype was detected a few times. The chain is built from TRBV7-6 and TRBJ2-3; 8 bases are a match to TRBD1. This CDR3 has 14 residues. After removal of 7 bases from V and 4 bases from J, the junction contained 7 bases not matched to a gene. Germline CDR1 SGHVS, CDR2 FNYEAQ. The CDR3 coding sequence is TGTGCCAGCACCCCGCAGGGGGCAGCAGATACGCAGTATTTT. This codes for CASTPQGAADTQYF. The full variable domain, completed using reference TRBV7-6 and TRBJ2-3, is GAGVSQSPRYKVTKRGQDVALRCDPISGHVSLYWYRQALGQGPEFLTYFNYEAQQDKSGLPNDRFSAERPEGSISTLTIQRTEQRDSAMYRCASTPQGAADTQYFGPGTRLTVL.

This clonotype was seen a handful of times. The chain is built from TRBV6-2 or TRBV6-3 and TRBJ1-1; D possibly corresponds to TRBD1 (6 bases). This CDR3 spans 15 amino acids. The ends were cut back, 2 bases at V and 3 bases at J, with 13 bases in the middle. Germline V gives CDR1 MNHEY, CDR2 SVGEGT. CDR3 bases: TGTGCCAGCAGTTACACTCACAGGGAGGACACTGAAGCTTTCTTT. Translation: CASSYTHREDTEAFF.

This clonotype was seen a few times. The CDR3 region is CASSPSYYNEQFF. Here the CDR3 DNA reads TGTGCCAGCAGCCCTAGTTACTACAATGAGCAGTTCTTC. The V call is TRBV7-6, the J call TRBJ2-1; D call uncertain. The germline V gene has CDR1 SGHVS and CDR2 FNYEAQ. There are 13 residues in the CDR3. V dropped 5 bases and J dropped 3 bases, with 8 bases sitting between them.

This chain links TRBV4-1 with TRBJ1-2; no clear D. V dropped 1 base and J dropped 7 bases, with 7 bases sitting between them. Germline V CDR1 and CDR2: MGHRA, YSYEKL. The CDR3 has 12 residues. CDR3 loop: CASSQGPGGYTF. The CDR3 coding sequence is TGCGCCAGCAGCCAAGGTCCGGGTGGCTACACCTTC.